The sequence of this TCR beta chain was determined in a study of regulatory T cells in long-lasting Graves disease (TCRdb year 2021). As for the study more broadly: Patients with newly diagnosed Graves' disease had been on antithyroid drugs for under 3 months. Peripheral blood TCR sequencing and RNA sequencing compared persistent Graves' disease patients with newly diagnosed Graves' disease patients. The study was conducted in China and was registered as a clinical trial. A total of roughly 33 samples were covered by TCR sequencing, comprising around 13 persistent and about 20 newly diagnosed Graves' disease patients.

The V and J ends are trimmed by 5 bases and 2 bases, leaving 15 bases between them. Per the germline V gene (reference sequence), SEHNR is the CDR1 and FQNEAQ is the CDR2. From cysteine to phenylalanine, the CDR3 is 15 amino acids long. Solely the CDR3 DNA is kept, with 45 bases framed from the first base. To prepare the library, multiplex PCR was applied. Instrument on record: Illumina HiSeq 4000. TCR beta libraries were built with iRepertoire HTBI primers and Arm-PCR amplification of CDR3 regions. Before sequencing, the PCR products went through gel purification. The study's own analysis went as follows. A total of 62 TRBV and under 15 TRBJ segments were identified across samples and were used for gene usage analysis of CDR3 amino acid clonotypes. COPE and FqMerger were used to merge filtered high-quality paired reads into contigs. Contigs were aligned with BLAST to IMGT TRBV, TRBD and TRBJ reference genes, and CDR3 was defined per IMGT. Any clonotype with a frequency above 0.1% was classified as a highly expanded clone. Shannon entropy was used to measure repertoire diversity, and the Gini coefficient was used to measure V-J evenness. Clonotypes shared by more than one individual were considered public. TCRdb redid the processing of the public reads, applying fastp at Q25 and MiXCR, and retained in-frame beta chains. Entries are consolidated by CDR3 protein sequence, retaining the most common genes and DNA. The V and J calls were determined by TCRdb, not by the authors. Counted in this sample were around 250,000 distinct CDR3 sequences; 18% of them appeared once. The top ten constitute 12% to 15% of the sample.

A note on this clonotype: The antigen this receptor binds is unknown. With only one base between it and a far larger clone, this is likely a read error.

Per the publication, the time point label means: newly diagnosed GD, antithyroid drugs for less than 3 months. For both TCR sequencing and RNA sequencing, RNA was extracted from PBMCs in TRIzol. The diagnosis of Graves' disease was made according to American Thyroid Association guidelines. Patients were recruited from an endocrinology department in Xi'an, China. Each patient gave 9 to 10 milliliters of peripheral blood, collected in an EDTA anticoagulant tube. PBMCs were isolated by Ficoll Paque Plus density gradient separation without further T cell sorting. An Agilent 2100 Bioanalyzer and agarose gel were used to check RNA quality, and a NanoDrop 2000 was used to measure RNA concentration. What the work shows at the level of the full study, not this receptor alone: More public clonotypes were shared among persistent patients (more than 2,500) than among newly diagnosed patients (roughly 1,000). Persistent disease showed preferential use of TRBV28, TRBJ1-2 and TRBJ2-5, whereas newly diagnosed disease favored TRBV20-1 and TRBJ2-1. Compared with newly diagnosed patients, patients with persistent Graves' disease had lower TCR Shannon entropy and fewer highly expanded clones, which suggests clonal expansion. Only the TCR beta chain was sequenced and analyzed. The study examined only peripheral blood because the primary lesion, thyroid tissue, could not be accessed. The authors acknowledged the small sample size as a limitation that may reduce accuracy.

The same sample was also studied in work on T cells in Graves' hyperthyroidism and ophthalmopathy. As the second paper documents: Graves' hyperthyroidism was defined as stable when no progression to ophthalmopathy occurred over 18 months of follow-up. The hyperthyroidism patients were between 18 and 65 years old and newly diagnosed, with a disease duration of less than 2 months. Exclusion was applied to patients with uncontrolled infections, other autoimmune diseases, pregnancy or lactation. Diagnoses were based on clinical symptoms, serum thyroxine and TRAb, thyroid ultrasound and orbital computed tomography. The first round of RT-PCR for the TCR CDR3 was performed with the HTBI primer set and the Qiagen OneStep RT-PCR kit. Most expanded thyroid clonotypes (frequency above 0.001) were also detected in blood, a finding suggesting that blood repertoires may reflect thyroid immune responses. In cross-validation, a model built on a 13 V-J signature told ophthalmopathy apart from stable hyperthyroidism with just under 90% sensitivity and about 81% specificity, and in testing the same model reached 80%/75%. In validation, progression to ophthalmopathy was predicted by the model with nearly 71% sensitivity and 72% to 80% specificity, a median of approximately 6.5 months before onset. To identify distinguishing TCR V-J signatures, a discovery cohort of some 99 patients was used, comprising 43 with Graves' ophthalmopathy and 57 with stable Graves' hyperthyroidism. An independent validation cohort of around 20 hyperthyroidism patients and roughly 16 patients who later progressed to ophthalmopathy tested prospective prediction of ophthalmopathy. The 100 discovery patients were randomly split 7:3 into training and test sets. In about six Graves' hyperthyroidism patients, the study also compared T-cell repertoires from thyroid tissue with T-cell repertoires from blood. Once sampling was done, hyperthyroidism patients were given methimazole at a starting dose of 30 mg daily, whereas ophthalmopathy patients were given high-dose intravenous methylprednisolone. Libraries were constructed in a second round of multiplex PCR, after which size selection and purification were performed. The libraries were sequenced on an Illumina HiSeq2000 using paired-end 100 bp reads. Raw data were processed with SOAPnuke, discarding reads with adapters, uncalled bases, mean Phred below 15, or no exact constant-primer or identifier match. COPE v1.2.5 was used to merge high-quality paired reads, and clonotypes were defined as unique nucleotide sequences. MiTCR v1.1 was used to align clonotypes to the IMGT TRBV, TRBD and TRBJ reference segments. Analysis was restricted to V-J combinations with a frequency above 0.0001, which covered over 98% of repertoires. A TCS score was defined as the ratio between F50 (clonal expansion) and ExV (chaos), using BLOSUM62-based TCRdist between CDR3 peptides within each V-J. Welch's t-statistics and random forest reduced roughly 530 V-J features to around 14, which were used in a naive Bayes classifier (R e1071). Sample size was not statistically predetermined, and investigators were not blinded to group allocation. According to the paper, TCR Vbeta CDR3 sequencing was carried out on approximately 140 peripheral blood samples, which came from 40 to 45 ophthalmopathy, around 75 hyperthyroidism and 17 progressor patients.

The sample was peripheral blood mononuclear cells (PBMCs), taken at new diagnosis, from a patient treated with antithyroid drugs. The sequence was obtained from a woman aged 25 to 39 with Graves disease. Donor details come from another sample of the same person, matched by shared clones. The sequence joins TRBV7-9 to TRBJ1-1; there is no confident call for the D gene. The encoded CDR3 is CASSPGRQLNTEAFF. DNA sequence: TGTGCCAGCAGCCCTGGACGGCAACTTAACACTGAAGCTTTCTTT. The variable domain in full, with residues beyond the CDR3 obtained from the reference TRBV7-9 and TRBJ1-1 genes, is DTGVSQNPRHKITKRGQNVTFRCDPISEHNRLYWYRQTLGQGPEFLTYFQNEAQLEKSRLLSDRFSAERPKGSFSTLEIQRTEQGDSAMYLCASSPGRQLNTEAFFGQGTRLTVV.